The 8 T cell receptor beta chains listed next were all sequenced from one sample in a study of tumor and adjacent non-tumor tissue in lung cancer (dated by TCRdb to about 2018). Library preparation used multiplex PCR. Sequenced using an Illumina HiSeq 2500. TCRbeta libraries were constructed through three rounds of nested PCR with primers (Table S4) according to protocols modified from ARM-PCR. TCRdb reprocessing: public reads trimmed at Q25 with fastp, clones called with MiXCR, in-frame beta chains kept. Each entry is one CDR3 protein sequence, shown with its most common DNA and genes. The sample table shows approximately 120,000 distinct CDR3 sequences, and 60% to 70% are seen once. The ten biggest clones cover roughly 12% of the sample. RNA was extracted from bulk unsorted tissue and checked for quality with a NanoDrop ND-1000 and an Agilent 2100. Sequencing was carried out using lung tumor tissue. The receptors originated from a man aged 30 to 39 with non-small cell lung cancer.

With respect to this clonotype: This likely comes from a read error, as the CDR3 has no conserved phenylalanine or tryptophan at its end. The chain uses TRBV6-5 and TRBJ2-1, with D possibly matching TRBD2 (5 bases). The CDR3 totals 14 residues. Germline V CDR1 and CDR2: MNHEY, SVGAGI. Trimming cost V 7 bases and J 4 bases, with 14 bases left between them. The CDR3 is CASMLLPGYNEQFL. The CDR3 region has the DNA TGTGCCAGCATGTTGCTACCGGGGTACAATGAGCAGTTCTTA.

V and J are TRBV12-3 or TRBV12-4 and TRBJ1-1; the D is unclear. This CDR3 is built from 13 residues. Deletions cut 0 bases from V and 8 bases from J, with 10 bases between. The CDR3 region is CASSLARKGEAFF. As DNA, the CDR3 is TGTGCCAGCAGTTTAGCGCGGAAGGGCGAAGCTTTCTTT.

As regards this clonotype: This sequence may be a read error, since a much larger clone differs from it by one base. The rearrangement joins TRBV5-4 to TRBJ1-2; D not resolved. The CDR3 is 15 residues long. In germline, CDR1 is SGHNT, CDR2 YYREEE (reference sequence). V lost 6 bases and J 4 bases, leaving 19 bases between the germline ends. CDR3 residues: CASTILGLGGYGYTF. Here the CDR3 DNA reads TGTGCCAGCACAATACTCGGACTGGGTGGCTATGGCTACACCTTC. The complete variable domain, with remaining parts taken from reference TRBV5-4 and TRBJ1-2, reads ETGVTQSPTHLIKTRGQQVTLRCSSQSGHNTVSWYQQALGQGPQFIFQYYREEENGRGNFPPRFSGLQFPNYSSELNVNALELDDSALYLCASTILGLGGYGYTFGSGTRLTVV.

Of note for this clonotype: A much larger clone differs from this one at a single base, so this may be a read error. The V and J genes are TRBV20-1 and TRBJ1-4, with D hard to call. The CDR3 is 14 residues long. Trimming removed 7 bases at V and 0 bases at J, with 12 bases between. CDR1 and CDR2 from the germline V gene are DFQATT and SNEGSKA (reference sequence). The CDR3: CSDTKLATNEKLFF. DNA of the CDR3: TGCAGTGATACCAAGCTTGCAACTAATGAAAAACTGTTTTTT.

This clonotype was observed many times. The V call is TRBV6-2 or TRBV6-3, the J call TRBJ2-7; unclear D gene. The CDR3 length is 12 residues. V lost 0 bases to trimming and J lost 1 base, with 1 base between them. CDR1 is MNHEY and CDR2 is SVGEGT in the germline V gene. CDR3 amino acids: CASSYSSYEQYF. In nucleotides, the CDR3 is TGTGCCAGCAGTTACTCATCCTACGAGCAGTACTTC.

To note about this clonotype: Here the CDR3 omits its conserved ending phenylalanine or tryptophan, so a read error is the likely source. The DNA is omitted, as the CDR3 cannot be located on it reliably, and the CDR3 follows TCRdb's listing. The V and J genes are TRBV10-3 and TRBJ2-7; no check of the table's D call, TRBD1, against the DNA was made. Counting both end residues, the CDR3 totals 18 amino acids. The V gene's germline CDR1 is ENHRY and CDR2 SYGVKD. This CDR3 is CAISESPPRTGDSYEEYL.

Of note for this clonotype: The junction and the germline gene differ at one end; a read error may be behind it. CDR3 nucleotides: TGTGCCAGCAGCGGATTAGCGAGCACCCGGGAGCTGTTTTTT. Its protein product is CASSGLASTRELFF. This chain links TRBV12-3 or TRBV12-4 with TRBJ2-2, with D possibly being TRBD2 (5 bases). This CDR3 is built from 14 residues.

Regarding this clonotype: Since a much larger clone is just one base distant, this may be a read error. The chain employs TRBV5-6 and TRBJ2-7, with D possibly matching TRBD2 (6 bases). CDR1 is SGHDT and CDR2 is YYEEEE in the germline V gene. There are 14 residues in the CDR3. Trimming shortened V by 6 bases and J by 6 bases, and 19 bases separated the two germline ends. The CDR3 loop reads CASIFRDLPSEQYF. DNA of the CDR3: TGTGCCAGCATCTTCCGGGACTTACCATCCGAGCAGTACTTC.